The next 21 T cell receptor beta chains were all read from a single sample in a study of PD-L1 blockade in urothelial cancer. Sequencing used immunoSEQ multiplex PCR; TCRdb keeps in-frame clones, though not all of them. The sample includes tens of thousands of clones, 84% of them seen just once. The time point here: pretreatment peripheral blood. Sample: PBMCs, taken around atezolizumab (anti-PD-L1) treatment. These receptors all come from a man in his sixties with urothelial cancer.

This clone was found a few times. The rearrangement joins TRBV18 to TRBJ2-7, with TRBD1 matching over 9 bases. Per germline, CDR1 KGHSH and CDR2 LQKENI. Trimming took 3 bases from V and 6 from J; bases not matched to a gene: 9. The CDR3 runs 15 residues. Here the CDR3 DNA reads TGTGCCAGCTCACCCGGGACAGGGCTTCCGGGCGAGCAGTACTTC. It codes for CASSPGTGLPGEQYF. The whole variable domain, remainder taken from reference TRBV18 and TRBJ2-7, is NAGVMQNPRHLVRRRGQEARLRCSPMKGHSHVYWYRQLPEEGLKFMVYLQKENIIDESGMPKERFSAEFPKEGPSILRIQQVVRGDSAAYFCASSPGTGLPGEQYFGPGTRLTVT.

The chain employs TRBV4-1 and TRBJ2-5, with TRBD2 matching over 13 bases. Unmatched junction bases numbered 7, after V lost 4 bases and J lost 2 bases. There are 17 residues in the CDR3. CDR1 and CDR2 (germline): MGHRA, YSYEKL. CDR3 coding DNA: TGCGCCAGCAGCCCCGGGACTAGCGGGACCCTTCAAGAGACCCAGTACTTC. It codes for CASSPGTSGTLQETQYF.

As DNA, the CDR3 is TGTGCCAGCAGCTTAGCCCCCCCTGCTAGCCCCTCCTACGAGCAGTACTTC. It encodes CASSLAPPASPSYEQYF. The chain uses TRBV7-2 and TRBJ2-7; tentative D call: TRBD2 (5 bases). CDR3 length equals 17 residues. CDR1 SGHTA and CDR2 FQGNSA come from the germline V gene. The V gene lost 0 bases and the J gene lost 0 bases, with 15 bases spanning the gap.

This clone has only one observation. The V and J genes are TRBV18 and TRBJ2-5; D is possibly TRBD2 (5 bases). The CDR3 spans 15 residues. Per the germline V gene, CDR1 is KGHSH and CDR2 is LQKENI. Trimming stripped 1 base from V and 1 base from J, with 10 bases between. The CDR3 loop reads CASSPQGSSQETQYF. CDR3 nucleotides: TGTGCCAGCTCACCACAAGGGAGTTCCCAAGAGACCCAGTACTTC.

In the case of this clone: One junction end does not reproduce the germline sequence, and a read error may be involved. The chain is built from TRBV7-2 and TRBJ2-7, with TRBD2 matching over 7 bases. This CDR3 is built from 15 residues. Germline CDR1 is SGHTA and CDR2 is FQGNSA. CDR3 nucleotides: TGTGCCAGCAGCCCCGTGCAAGCGGGATCCTACGAGCAGTGCTTC. Protein: CASSPVQAGSYEQCF.

J is TRBJ2-4 and V is TRBV7-9; TRBD1 might be the D (5 bases). Germline CDR1 SEHNR, CDR2 FQNEAQ (reference sequence). The CDR3 consists of 17 residues. V lost 5 bases and J 2 bases, leaving 19 bases between the germline ends. The CDR3: CASSPPGPAMTKNIQYF. CDR3 bases: TGTGCCAGCAGCCCCCCAGGGCCCGCGATGACCAAAAACATTCAGTACTTC.

This clone was seen once. V gene TRBV5-5 combines with J gene TRBJ1-2, with 7 nucleotides matching TRBD1. Losses at the gene ends were 0 bases for V and 4 bases for J; bases not matched to a gene: 9. The CDR3 has 16 residues. In germline, CDR1 is SGHKS, CDR2 YYEKEE (reference sequence). The CDR3 sequence is CASSLGQGRAPYGYTF. The CDR3 coding sequence is TGTGCCAGCAGCTTGGGACAGGGAAGGGCTCCCTATGGCTACACCTTC.

The rearrangement uses TRBV5-4 and TRBJ1-1; D is unclear. The CDR3 spans 14 residues. In germline, CDR1 is SGHNT, CDR2 YYREEE (reference sequence). V shed 4 bases and J shed 0 bases, with 10 bases lying between them. Here the CDR3 reads CASSTGSLNTEAFF. DNA for the CDR3: TGTGCCAGCAGCACCGGGTCTTTGAACACTGAAGCTTTCTTT.

This clone turned up a few times. V and J are TRBV2 and TRBJ1-2; D call uncertain. The CDR3 runs to 13 residues. CDR1 is SNHLY, CDR2 FYNNEI, per germline. Trimming stripped 2 bases from V and 6 bases from J, with 10 bases between. CDR3 protein: CASSESGLHGYTF. The DNA for the CDR3 is TGTGCCAGCAGTGAATCCGGGTTACATGGCTACACCTTC.

The chain recombines TRBV6-1 with TRBJ1-2, with 7 positions matching TRBD1. The J segment lost 2 bases and the V segment lost 6 bases, leaving 6 bases of the junction unmatched. CDR3 length equals 14 residues. Germline V gives CDR1 MNHNS, CDR2 SASEGT. CDR3 residues: CASSGGRGNYGYTF. The CDR3 DNA reads TGTGCCAGCAGCGGGGGCAGGGGGAACTATGGCTACACCTTC.

This rearrangement joins TRBV5-4 to TRBJ1-1; D gene ambiguous. The CDR3 length is 14 residues. Germline V gives CDR1 SGHNT, CDR2 YYREEE (reference sequence). Trimming removed 3 bases at V and 1 base at J, with 10 bases between. CDR3: CASSSLIENTEAFF. Written as DNA, the CDR3 is TGTGCCAGCAGCTCTCTAATAGAGAACACTGAAGCTTTCTTT.

This chain connects TRBV2 to TRBJ2-1; TRBD1 is a possible D gene (6 bases). This CDR3 spans 13 amino acids. Germline lookup yields CDR1 SNHLY and CDR2 FYNNEI. V lost 2 bases, J lost 7 bases, and 9 bases lay in between. As DNA, the CDR3 is TGTGCCAGCAGTGAAACAGGGCAGAATGAGCAGTTCTTC. Its protein is CASSETGQNEQFF.

A single count supports this clone. The chain uses TRBV6-1 and TRBJ2-1; D might be TRBD2 (5 bases). The CDR3 length is 15 residues. The germline V gene encodes CDR1 MNHNS and CDR2 SASEGT. The germline V and J ends were trimmed by 6 bases and 0 bases, with 12 bases remaining between them. Written as DNA, the CDR3 is TGTGCCAGCAGGGTCGGAGGTAGCTCCTACAATGAGCAGTTCTTC. Its protein is CASRVGGSSYNEQFF.

The CDR3 DNA sequence: TGCACCAGCAGCCAAGAACGGACAGATGGTGTCCCAGATACGCAGTATTTT. This gives the protein CTSSQERTDGVPDTQYF. V and J are TRBV1 and TRBJ2-3; TRBD1 was called by the table and not checked on the DNA. TRBV1 is described as a pseudogene. The CDR3 length is 17 residues.

The rearrangement uses TRBV4-1 and TRBJ2-2, with 12 bases fitting TRBD1. Germline CDR1 and CDR2: MGHRA and YSYEKL. The ends lost 4 bases at V and 8 bases at J; junction bases unmatched: 8. This CDR3 comprises 16 residues. The DNA of the CDR3 is TGCGCCAGCAGCCTGCGACCGGGACAGGGGGCGGGGGAGCTGTTTTTT. It yields the protein CASSLRPGQGAGELFF.

This sequence joins TRBV10-3 and TRBJ2-1, with 12 bases that match TRBD2. Germline values: CDR1 ENHRY, CDR2 SYGVKD. Trimming at V came to 5 bases and at J to 4 bases, leaving 3 bases not matched to a gene. There are 15 residues in the CDR3. CDR3 nucleotide sequence: TGTGCCATCAGTCGACTAGCGGGGGAGTACAATGAGCAGTTCTTC. Amino acid sequence: CAISRLAGEYNEQFF.

This clone was seen a handful of times. This sequence joins TRBV18 and TRBJ1-1, with 7 bases identical to TRBD1. The V gene's germline CDR1 is KGHSH and CDR2 LQKENI. The V segment lost 4 bases and the J segment 0 bases; nucleotides outside the gene matches: 8. This CDR3 is built from 16 residues. The CDR3 spells CASSLDRVSMNTEAFF. CDR3 sequence (DNA): TGTGCCAGCTCACTAGACAGGGTTTCCATGAACACTGAAGCTTTCTTT.

The gene calls are TRBV5-4 and TRBJ2-7, with D perhaps TRBD2 (5 bases). Trimming shortened V by 4 bases and J by 7 bases, and 12 bases separated the two germline ends. CDR1 is SGHNT and CDR2 is YYREEE in the germline V gene (reference sequence). This CDR3 contains 12 residues. The CDR3 nucleotides read TGTGCCAGCAGCCCGGGGTTGGATGAGCAGTACTTC. This sequence encodes CASSPGLDEQYF.

The V and J genes are TRBV27 and TRBJ2-7; no firm D call. The germline CDR1 and CDR2 sequences are MNHEY and SMNVEV (reference sequence). This CDR3 region has 13 residues. Trimming left V 2 bases short and J 0 bases short, with 5 bases between. CDR3 DNA: TGTGCCAGCAGTTTAACGCGCTCCTACGAGCAGTACTTC. This encodes CASSLTRSYEQYF.

This chain joins TRBV7-7 and TRBJ2-2; TRBD1 is a possible D gene (6 bases). The CDR3 spans 17 residues. Trimming took off 5 bases at V and 0 bases at J, with 16 bases between the two ends. The germline V gene has CDR1 SSHAT and CDR2 FNYEAQ (reference sequence). CDR3 region: CASSKGIRTANTGELFF. The CDR3 nucleotides are TGTGCCAGCAGCAAGGGAATCCGGACAGCGAACACCGGGGAGCTGTTTTTT.

This clone showed up just once. The chain combines TRBV6-5 with TRBJ1-2, with 9 nucleotides matching TRBD1. Trimming removed 7 bases from V and 4 bases from J; junction bases left unmatched: 7. This CDR3 has 14 residues. Germline V lookup: CDR1 MNHEY, CDR2 SVGAGI. In DNA, the CDR3 is TGTGCCAGCACACAGGGGGCCTTATTCTATGGCTACACCTTC. It encodes CASTQGALFYGYTF.